The subject of this entry is one T cell receptor beta chain. Its antigen is undetermined. This sample is part of a study of cytomegalovirus exposure and HLA in healthy donors. Study-level background: As released early, the data held some 80 million unique TCRs from HLA-typed donors. Findings and limits, study-wide: HLA restriction was apparent for most CMV-associated TCR beta chains in a later analysis. The authors considered a cluster of highly shared sequence variants likely to be a sequencing artifact. Overall, roughly 170 TCR beta chains were annotated as cytomegalovirus-associated.

In the PCR, 60 Vbeta and 13 Jbeta primers were used. Sequencing used immunoSEQ multiplex PCR; TCRdb keeps in-frame clones, though not all of them. Counted here are roughly 200,000 clones, 70% to 85% occurring once; the ten biggest clones make up approximately 4.4%. The sequencing input was PBMCs. This clonotype originated in a woman between 25 and 40 years old in good health and CMV-seropositive.

Here the CDR3 DNA reads TGTGCCACCGGGTCTAGCGGGGCCCCCTACGAGCAGTACTTC. Translating it yields CATGSSGAPYEQYF. V is TRBV6-6 and J is TRBJ2-7; 9 bases are shared with TRBD2. Germline CDR1 and CDR2: MNHNY and SVGAGI (reference sequence). The trim removed 10 bases at V and 2 bases at J, leaving 9 bases unmatched. This CDR3 is built from 14 residues.